This TCR beta chain comes out of a study of control samples from healthy donors and cancer patients. Germline CDR1 SNHLY, CDR2 FYNNEI. The CDR3 loop spans 16 amino acids. The V end was cut by 5 bases, the J end by 6 bases, with 17 bases between. Assay: immunoSEQ multiplex PCR; the TCRdb copy retains only in-frame clones and omits some. Altogether around 140,000 clones are present, roughly 92% being singletons, with the ten largest covering roughly 6%. The gene calls are TRBV2 and TRBJ1-6, with D tentatively TRBD1 (5 bases). The clonotype comes from a man between 18 and 35 years old in good health. The sequencing sample was made of blood. The CDR3 DNA follows: TGTGCCAGCAGTCCCCGGACATCCTACTTTAATTCACCCCTCCACTTT. Translated, it gives CASSPRTSYFNSPLHF. The whole variable domain, remainder taken from reference TRBV2 and TRBJ1-6, is EPEVTQTPSHQVTQMGQEVILRCVPISNHLYFYWYRQILGQKVEFLVSFYNNEISEKSEIFDDQFSVERPDGSNFTLKIRSTKLEDSAMYFCASSPRTSYFNSPLHFGNGTRLTVT.